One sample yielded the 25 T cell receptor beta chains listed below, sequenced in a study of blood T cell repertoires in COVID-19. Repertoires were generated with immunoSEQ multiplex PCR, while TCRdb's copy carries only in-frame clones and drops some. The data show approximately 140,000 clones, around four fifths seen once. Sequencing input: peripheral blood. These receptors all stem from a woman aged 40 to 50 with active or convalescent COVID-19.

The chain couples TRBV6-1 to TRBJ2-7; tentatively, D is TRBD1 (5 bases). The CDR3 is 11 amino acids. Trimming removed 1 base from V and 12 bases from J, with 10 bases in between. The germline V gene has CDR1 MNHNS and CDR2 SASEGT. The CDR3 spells CASSEGRQPYF. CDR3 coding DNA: TGTGCCAGCAGTGAAGGGCGACAGCCGTACTTC.

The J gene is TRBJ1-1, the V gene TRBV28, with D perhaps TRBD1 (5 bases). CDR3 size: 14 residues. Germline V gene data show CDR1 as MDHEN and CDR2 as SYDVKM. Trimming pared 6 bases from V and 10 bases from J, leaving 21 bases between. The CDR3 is CASSPQALDMRAFF. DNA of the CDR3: TGTGCCAGCAGCCCGCAGGCCCTGGACATGCGAGCTTTCTTT.

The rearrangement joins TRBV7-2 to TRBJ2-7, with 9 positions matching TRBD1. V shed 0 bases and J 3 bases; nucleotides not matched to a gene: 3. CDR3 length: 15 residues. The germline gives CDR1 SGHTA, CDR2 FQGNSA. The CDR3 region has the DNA TGTGCCAGCAGCTTAGCCGGGACAGGGAACTACGAGCAGTACTTC. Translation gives CASSLAGTGNYEQYF. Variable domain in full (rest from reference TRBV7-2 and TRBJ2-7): GAGVSQSPSNKVTEKGKDVELRCDPISGHTALYWYRQSLGQGLEFLIYFQGNSAPDKSGLPSDRFSAERTGGSVSTLTIQRTQQEDSAVYLCASSLAGTGNYEQYFGPGTRLTVT.

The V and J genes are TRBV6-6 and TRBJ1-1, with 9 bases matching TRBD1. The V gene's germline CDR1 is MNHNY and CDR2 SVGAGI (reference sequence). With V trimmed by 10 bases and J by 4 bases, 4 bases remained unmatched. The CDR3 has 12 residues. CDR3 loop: CATQQGATEAFF. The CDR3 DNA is TGTGCCACCCAACAGGGGGCCACTGAAGCTTTCTTT.

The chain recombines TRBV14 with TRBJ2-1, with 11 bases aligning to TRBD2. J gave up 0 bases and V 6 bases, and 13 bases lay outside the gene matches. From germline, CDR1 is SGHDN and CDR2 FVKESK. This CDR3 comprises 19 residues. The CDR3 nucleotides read TGTGCCAGCAGTCTACTAAAAATTAGCGGGAGGGTCTCCTACAATGAGCAGTTCTTC. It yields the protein CASSLLKISGRVSYNEQFF.

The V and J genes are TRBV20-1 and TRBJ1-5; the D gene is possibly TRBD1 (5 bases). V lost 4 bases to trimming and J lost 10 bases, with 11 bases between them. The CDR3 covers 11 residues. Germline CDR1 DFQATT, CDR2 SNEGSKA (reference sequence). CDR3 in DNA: TGCAGTGCTATCGCGGGGGGACCCCAGCATTTT. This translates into CSAIAGGPQHF.

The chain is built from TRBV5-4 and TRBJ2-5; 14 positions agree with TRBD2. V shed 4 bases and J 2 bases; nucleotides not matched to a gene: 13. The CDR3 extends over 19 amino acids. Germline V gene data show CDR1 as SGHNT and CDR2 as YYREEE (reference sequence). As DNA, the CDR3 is TGTGCCAGCAGCGCACCTCCGACTAGCGGGAGGGCCTTTCAAGAGACCCAGTACTTC. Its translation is CASSAPPTSGRAFQETQYF.

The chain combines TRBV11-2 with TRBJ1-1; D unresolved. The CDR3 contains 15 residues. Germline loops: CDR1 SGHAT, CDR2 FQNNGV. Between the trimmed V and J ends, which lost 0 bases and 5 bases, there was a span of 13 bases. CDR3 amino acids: CASSLDPGLGTEAFF. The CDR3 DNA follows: TGTGCCAGCAGCTTAGATCCGGGGTTGGGTACTGAAGCTTTCTTT.

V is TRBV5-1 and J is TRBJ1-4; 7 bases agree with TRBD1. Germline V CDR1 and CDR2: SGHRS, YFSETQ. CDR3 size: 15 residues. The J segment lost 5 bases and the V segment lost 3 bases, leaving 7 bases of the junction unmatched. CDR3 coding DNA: TGCGCCAGCAGCTCCCTGGCAGGGGGAAATGAAAAACTGTTTTTT. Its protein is CASSSLAGGNEKLFF.

The CDR3 nucleotides read TGTGCCAGCAGTGATAAGGGGTTCAATCAGCCCCAGCATTTT. Translation gives CASSDKGFNQPQHF. The V call is TRBV6-1, the J call TRBJ1-5; D may be TRBD1 (5 bases). V was shortened by 3 bases and J by 3 bases, with 9 bases between the two germline ends. The CDR3 is made up of 14 amino acids. Per the germline V gene, CDR1 is MNHNS and CDR2 is SASEGT.

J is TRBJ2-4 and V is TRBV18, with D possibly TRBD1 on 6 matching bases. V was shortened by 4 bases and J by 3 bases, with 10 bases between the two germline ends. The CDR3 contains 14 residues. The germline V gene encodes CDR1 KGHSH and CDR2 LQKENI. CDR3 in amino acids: CASSQLQGKNIQYF. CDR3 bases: TGTGCCAGCTCACAGTTACAGGGCAAAAACATTCAGTACTTC.

The CDR3 region is CASSLDRGLKGSPLHF. The CDR3 DNA is TGTGCCAGCAGCTTAGACAGGGGGCTTAAGGGCTCACCCCTCCACTTT. This chain uses TRBV7-2 with TRBJ1-6, with 9 bases matching TRBD1. Germline trimming cut 1 base from V and 10 bases from J; bases unmatched to any gene: 8. The CDR3 is 16 residues long. Germline V gives CDR1 SGHTA, CDR2 FQGNSA.

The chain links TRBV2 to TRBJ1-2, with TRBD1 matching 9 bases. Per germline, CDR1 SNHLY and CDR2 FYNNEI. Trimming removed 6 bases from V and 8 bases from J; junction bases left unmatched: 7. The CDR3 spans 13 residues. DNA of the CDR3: TGTGCCAGCAGGGCGGGACAGGGAGACGGCTACACCTTC. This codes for CASRAGQGDGYTF.

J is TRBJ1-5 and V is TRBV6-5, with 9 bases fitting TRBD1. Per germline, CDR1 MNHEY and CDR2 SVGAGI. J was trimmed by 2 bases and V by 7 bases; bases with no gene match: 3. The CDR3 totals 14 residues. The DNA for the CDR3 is TGTGCCAGCACTCGGGACAGGGGCAATCAGCCCCAGCATTTT. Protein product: CASTRDRGNQPQHF.

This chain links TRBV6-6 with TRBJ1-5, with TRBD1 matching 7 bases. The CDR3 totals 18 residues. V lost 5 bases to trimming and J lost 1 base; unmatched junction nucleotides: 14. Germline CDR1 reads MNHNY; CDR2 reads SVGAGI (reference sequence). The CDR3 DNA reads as TGTGCCAGCAGTCGCCTCGGGAGGGGGCGGAAGAGCAATCAGCCCCAGCATTTT. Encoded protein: CASSRLGRGRKSNQPQHF.

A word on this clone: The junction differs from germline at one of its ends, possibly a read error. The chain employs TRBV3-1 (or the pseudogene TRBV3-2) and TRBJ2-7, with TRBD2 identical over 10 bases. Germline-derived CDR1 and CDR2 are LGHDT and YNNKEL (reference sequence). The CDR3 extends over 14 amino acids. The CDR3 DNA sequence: TGTGCCAGCAGCCAACGGACTAGCGGCTACGCGCAGTACTTC. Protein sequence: CASSQRTSGYAQYF.

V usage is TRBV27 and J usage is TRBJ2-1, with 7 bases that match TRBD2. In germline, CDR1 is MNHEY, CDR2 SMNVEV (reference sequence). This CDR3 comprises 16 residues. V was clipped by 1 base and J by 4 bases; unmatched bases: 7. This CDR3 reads CASSLYSGPKYNEQFF. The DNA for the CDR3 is TGTGCCAGCAGTTTATATAGCGGGCCTAAATACAATGAGCAGTTCTTC.

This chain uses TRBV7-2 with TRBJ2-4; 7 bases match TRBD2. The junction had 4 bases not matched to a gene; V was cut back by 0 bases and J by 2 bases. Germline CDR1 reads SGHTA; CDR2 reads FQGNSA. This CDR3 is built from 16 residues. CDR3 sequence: CASSLALGGTKNIQYF. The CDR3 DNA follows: TGTGCCAGCAGCTTAGCGCTGGGGGGGACCAAAAACATTCAGTACTTC.

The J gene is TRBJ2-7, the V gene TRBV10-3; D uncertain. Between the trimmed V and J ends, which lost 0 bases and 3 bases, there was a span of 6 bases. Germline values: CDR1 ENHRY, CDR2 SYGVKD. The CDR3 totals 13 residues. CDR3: CAISESISYEQYF. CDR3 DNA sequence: TGTGCCATCAGTGAGTCGATCAGCTACGAGCAGTACTTC.

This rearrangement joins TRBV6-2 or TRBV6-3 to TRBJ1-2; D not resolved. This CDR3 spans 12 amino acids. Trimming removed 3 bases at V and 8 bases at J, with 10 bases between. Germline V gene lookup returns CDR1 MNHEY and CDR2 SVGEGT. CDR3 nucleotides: TGTGCCAGCAGTTATGGAGGGCTAGGCTACACCTTC. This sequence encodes CASSYGGLGYTF.

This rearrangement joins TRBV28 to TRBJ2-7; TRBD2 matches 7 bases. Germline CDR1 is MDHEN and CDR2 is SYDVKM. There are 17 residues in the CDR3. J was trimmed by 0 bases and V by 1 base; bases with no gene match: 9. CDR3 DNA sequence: TGTGCCAGCAGTTTATCCAGCGGGACGGGGAGCTCCTACGAGCAGTACTTC. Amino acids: CASSLSSGTGSSYEQYF.

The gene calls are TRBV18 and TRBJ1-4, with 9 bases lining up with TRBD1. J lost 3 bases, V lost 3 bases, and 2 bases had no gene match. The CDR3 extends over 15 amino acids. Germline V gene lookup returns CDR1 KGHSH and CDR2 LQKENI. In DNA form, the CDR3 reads TGTGCCAGCTCACCCCGGACAGGGGCTAATGAAAAACTGTTTTTT. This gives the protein CASSPRTGANEKLFF. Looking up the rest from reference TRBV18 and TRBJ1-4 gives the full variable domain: NAGVMQNPRHLVRRRGQEARLRCSPMKGHSHVYWYRQLPEEGLKFMVYLQKENIIDESGMPKERFSAEFPKEGPSILRIQQVVRGDSAAYFCASSPRTGANEKLFFGSGTQLSVL.

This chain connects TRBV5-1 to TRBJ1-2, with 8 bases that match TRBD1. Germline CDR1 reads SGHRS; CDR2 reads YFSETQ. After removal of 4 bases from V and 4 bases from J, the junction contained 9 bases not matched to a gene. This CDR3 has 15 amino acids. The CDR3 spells CASSPGQEKVYGYTF. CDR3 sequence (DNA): TGCGCCAGCAGCCCGGGACAGGAGAAGGTCTATGGCTACACCTTC.

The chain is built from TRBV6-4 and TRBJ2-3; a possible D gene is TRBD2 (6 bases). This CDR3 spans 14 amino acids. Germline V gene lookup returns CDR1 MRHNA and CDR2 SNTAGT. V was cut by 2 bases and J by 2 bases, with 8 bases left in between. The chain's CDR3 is CASSDREFTDTQYF. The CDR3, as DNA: TGTGCCAGCAGTGACCGGGAGTTCACAGATACGCAGTATTTT.

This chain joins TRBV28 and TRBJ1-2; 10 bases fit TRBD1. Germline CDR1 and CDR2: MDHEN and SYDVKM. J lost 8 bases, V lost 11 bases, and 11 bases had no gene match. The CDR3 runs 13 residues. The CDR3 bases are TGTGCCTCTAAGCGGACAGGGGGAATCGGCTACACCTTC. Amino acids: CASKRTGGIGYTF.